These T cell receptor beta chains were read from a single sample in a study of sequential checkpoint blockade in melanoma. Data came from immunoSEQ multiplex PCR; TCRdb stores just in-frame clones and leaves some out. The sample consists of around 15,000 clones, 85% to 95% of them appearing once. The sample here was CD8+ T cells sorted from blood (inferred from file names), taken from a patient given nivolumab and ipilimumab in sequence. The receptors were gathered from a human donor with melanoma. The CDR3 runs from the conserved cysteine through the conserved F or W. The D gene is left open where the match is weak. Only some rows state a clone size, as once, few, many or a class for expanded clones.

D gene	clone size	V gene	J gene	CDR3 protein	CDR3 DNA
-	-	TRBV13	TRBJ1-2	CASSSDSPNYGYTF	TGTGCCAGCAGCTCGGACAGCCCTAACTATGGCTACACCTTC
TRBD1	-	TRBV2	TRBJ1-2	CASKSQGADGYTF	TGTGCCAGCAAGAGTCAGGGGGCGGATGGCTACACCTTC
TRBD1	-	TRBV7-8	TRBJ1-4	CASSIRQGPKEKLFF	TGTGCCAGCAGCATCCGACAGGGGCCGAAGGAAAAACTGTTTTTT
TRBD1	-	TRBV15	TRBJ1-2	CATSPAGRGVNYGYTF	TGTGCCACCAGCCCTGCCGGCAGGGGGGTTAACTATGGCTACACCTTC
-	-	TRBV7-9	TRBJ1-2	CASSLARSYGYTF	TGTGCCAGCAGCCTAGCCCGTAGCTATGGCTACACCTTC
TRBD1	-	TRBV5-4	TRBJ2-7	CASSPGTGGGYEQYF	TGTGCCAGCAGCCCGGGGACAGGGGGGGGATACGAGCAGTACTTC
-	-	TRBV7-9	TRBJ1-3	CASSSQNGGTTPMGNTIYF	TGTGCCAGCAGCTCCCAAAACGGCGGGACGACCCCAATGGGAAACACCATATATTTT
-	-	TRBV6-5	TRBJ2-1	CASSYRRDEQFF	TGTGCCAGCAGTTACCGTCGAGATGAGCAGTTCTTC
-	-	TRBV30	TRBJ1-1	CAWRLGGENTEAFF	TGTGCCTGGAGGTTAGGGGGAGAGAACACTGAAGCTTTCTTT
TRBD1	once	TRBV7-9	TRBJ2-7	CASRQGVSEQYF	TGTGCCAGCAGACAGGGGGTATCCGAGCAGTACTTC
-	-	TRBV27	TRBJ1-1	CASKTGSTEAFF	TGTGCCAGCAAAACAGGGTCCACTGAAGCTTTCTTT
-	-	TRBV28	TRBJ2-7	CASRLTSSSSYEQYF	TGTGCCAGCAGGCTAACTAGTTCAAGCTCCTACGAGCAGTACTTC
TRBD1	-	TRBV28	TRBJ1-2	CASSFRGTGSYGYTF	TGTGCCAGCAGTTTTAGGGGGACAGGGTCTTATGGCTACACCTTC
-	-	TRBV21-1	TRBJ2-7	CASSKGRDRGHEQYF	TGTGCCAGCAGCAAAGGGAGGGACAGGGGGCACGAGCAGTACTTC
TRBD1	-	TRBV4-1	TRBJ2-2	CASSYLMSDRGGELFF	TGCGCCAGCAGCTACTTGATGAGCGACAGGGGCGGGGAGCTGTTTTTT
TRBD2	few	TRBV6-8	TRBJ2-7	CASSLAGGPVYEQYF	TGTGCCAGCAGTCTAGCGGGAGGGCCGGTCTACGAGCAGTACTTC
TRBD1	-	TRBV13	TRBJ1-1	CASSLPDLGRGTEAFF	TGTGCCAGCAGCTTACCTGACCTTGGCAGGGGGACTGAAGCTTTCTTT
-	once	TRBV27	TRBJ2-7	CASSFEAGSYEQYF	TGTGCCAGCAGTTTTGAGGCGGGCTCCTACGAGCAGTACTTC
-	-	TRBV15	TRBJ1-5	CATARGVGQPQHF	TGTGCCACCGCCCGGGGGGTAGGACAGCCCCAGCATTTT
-	-	TRBV6-1	TRBJ1-1	CASSEDGYTEAFF	TGTGCCAGCAGTGAAGACGGTTACACTGAAGCTTTCTTT
TRBD2	-	TRBV5-4	TRBJ2-7	CASSSSGSPEQYF	TGTGCCAGCAGTTCTAGCGGGAGTCCCGAGCAGTACTTC
-	-	TRBV9	TRBJ1-4	CASSPTGGNEKLFF	TGTGCCAGCAGCCCGACCGGGGGGAATGAAAAACTGTTTTTT